Below, one T cell receptor (beta chain) is given with its context. The antigen is unknown. This record belongs to a study of T cell responses to AZD1222 COVID-19 vaccine. The study, taken as a whole, reports: Donors in the cohort were predominantly white British and more often female, and clonal diversity was possibly underestimated. Samples come after the peak T cell response, not at day 14. Distributed over spike, vaccine-associated CD4 TCRs predominated at 160-218 and 743-854.

V lost 6 bases to trimming and J lost 8 bases, with 14 bases between them. The CDR3 length is 12 residues. Germline V gene lookup returns CDR1 SGHRS and CDR2 YFSETQ. Assay: immunoSEQ multiplex PCR; the TCRdb copy retains only in-frame clones and omits some. The table includes around 190,000 clones, around nine tenths detected once. The chain links TRBV5-1 to TRBJ1-2, with D hard to call. This clonotype was obtained from an adult in good health. Here the sequenced sample was peripheral blood, taken on day 0 of AZD1222 vaccination. The CDR3 region has the DNA TGCGCCAGCACCCTGGGTGGGGAAGGCTACACCTTC. Translation gives CASTLGGEGYTF.